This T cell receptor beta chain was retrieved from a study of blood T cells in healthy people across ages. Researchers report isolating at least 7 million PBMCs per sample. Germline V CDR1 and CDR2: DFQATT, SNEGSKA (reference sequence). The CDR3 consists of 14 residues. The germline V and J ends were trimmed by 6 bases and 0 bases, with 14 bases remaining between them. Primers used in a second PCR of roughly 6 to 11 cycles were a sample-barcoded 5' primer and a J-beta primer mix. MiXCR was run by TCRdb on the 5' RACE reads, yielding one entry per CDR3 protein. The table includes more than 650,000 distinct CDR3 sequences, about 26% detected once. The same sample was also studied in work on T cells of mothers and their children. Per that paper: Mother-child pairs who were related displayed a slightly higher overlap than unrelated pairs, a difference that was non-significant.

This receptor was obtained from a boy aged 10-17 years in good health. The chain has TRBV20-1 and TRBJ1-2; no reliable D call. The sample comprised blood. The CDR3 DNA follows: TGCAGTGCCCCATTGGGTAACTCTAACTATGGCTACACCTTC. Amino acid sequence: CSAPLGNSNYGYTF.